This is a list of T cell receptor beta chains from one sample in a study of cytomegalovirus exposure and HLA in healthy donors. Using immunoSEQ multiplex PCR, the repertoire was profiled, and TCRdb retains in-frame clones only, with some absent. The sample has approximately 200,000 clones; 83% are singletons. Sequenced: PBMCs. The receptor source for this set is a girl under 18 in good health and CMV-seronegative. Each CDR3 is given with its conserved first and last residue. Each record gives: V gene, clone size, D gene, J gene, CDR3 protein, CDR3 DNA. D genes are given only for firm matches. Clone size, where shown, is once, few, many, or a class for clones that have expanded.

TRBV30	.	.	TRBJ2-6	CAWSGGNSGGANVLTF	TGTGCCTGGAGTGGGGGCAATAGCGGTGGGGCCAACGTCCTGACTTTC
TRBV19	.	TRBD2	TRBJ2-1	CASALAGRSYNEQFF	TGTGCCAGTGCACTAGCGGGCCGTTCCTACAATGAGCAGTTCTTC
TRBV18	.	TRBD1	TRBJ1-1	CASSPGQGHTEAFF	TGTGCCAGCTCACCCGGACAGGGCCACACTGAAGCTTTCTTT
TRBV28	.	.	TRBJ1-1	CASSTGSRAGFPFF	TGTGCCAGCAGCACAGGGAGCCGTGCAGGTTTTCCTTTCTTT
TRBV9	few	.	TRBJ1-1	CASSVAGGSGEAFF	TGTGCCAGCAGCGTTGCCGGGGGAAGTGGGGAAGCTTTCTTT
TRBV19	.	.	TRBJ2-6	CASSIDPSPWANVLTF	TGTGCCAGTAGTATAGACCCCAGTCCTTGGGCCAACGTCCTGACTTTC
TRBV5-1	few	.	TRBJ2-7	CASSLVTYEQYF	TGCGCCAGCAGCTTGGTTACCTACGAGCAGTACTTC
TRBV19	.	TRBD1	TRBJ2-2	CASRARDSNTGELFF	TGTGCCAGTAGGGCCCGGGACAGTAACACCGGGGAGCTGTTTTTT
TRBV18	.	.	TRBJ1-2	CASSAGEIYGYTF	TGTGCCAGCTCAGCAGGGGAGATCTATGGCTACACCTTC
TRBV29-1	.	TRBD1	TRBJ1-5	CSVEVGQGAGQPQHF	TGCAGCGTTGAAGTTGGACAGGGGGCGGGCCAGCCCCAGCATTTT
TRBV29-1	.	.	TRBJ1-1	CSVEDRAEAFF	TGCAGCGTTGAAGACAGGGCTGAAGCTTTCTTT
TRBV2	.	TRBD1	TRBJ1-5	CASSGRDRSSNQPQHF	TGTGCCAGCAGTGGCCGGGACAGGAGTAGCAATCAGCCCCAGCATTTT
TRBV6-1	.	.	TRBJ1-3	CASSEGEASGNTIYF	TGTGCCAGCAGTGAAGGCGAAGCCTCTGGAAACACCATATATTTT
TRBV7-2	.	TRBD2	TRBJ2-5	CASSFGTRETQYF	TGTGCCAGCAGCTTCGGGACTAGAGAGACCCAGTACTTC
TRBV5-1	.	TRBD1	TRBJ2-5	CASSTGTGAETQYF	TGCGCCAGCAGTACAGGGACAGGGGCGGAGACCCAGTACTTC
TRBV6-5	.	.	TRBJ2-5	CASRGTRRRETQYF	TGTGCCAGCAGGGGAACCAGGAGGAGAGAGACCCAGTACTTC
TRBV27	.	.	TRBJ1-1	CASSSFYGWAQAFF	TGTGCCAGCTCTTCCTTCTATGGTTGGGCGCAAGCTTTCTTT
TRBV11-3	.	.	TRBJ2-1	CASTAGNEQFF	TGTGCCAGCACCGCCGGCAATGAGCAGTTCTTC
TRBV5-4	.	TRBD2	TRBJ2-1	CASSGRGESYNEQFF	TGTGCCAGCAGCGGGCGGGGGGAGTCCTACAATGAGCAGTTCTTC
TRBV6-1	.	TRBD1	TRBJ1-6	CASFSGTGDSPLHF	TGTGCCAGCTTCAGCGGGACAGGGGATTCACCCCTCCACTTT
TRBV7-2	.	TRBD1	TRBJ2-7	CASRQAGTGAYEQYF	TGTGCCAGCAGACAAGCCGGGACAGGGGCCTACGAGCAGTACTTC
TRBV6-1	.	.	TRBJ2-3	CASSDPTGLRGSHTQYF	TGTGCCAGCAGTGACCCAACAGGTCTAAGGGGATCACATACGCAGTATTTT
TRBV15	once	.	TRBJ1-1	CATSGRAQGWTEAFF	TGTGCCACCAGCGGTAGAGCGCAAGGTTGGACTGAAGCTTTCTTT
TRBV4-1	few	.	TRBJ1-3	CASSQDPAVHTIYF	TGCGCCAGCAGCCAAGACCCAGCGGTTCACACCATATATTTT
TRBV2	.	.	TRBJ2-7	CASGLGGHEQYF	TGTGCCAGCGGTCTCGGGGGGCACGAGCAGTACTTC
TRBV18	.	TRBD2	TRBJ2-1	CASSRSLAGENEQFF	TGTGCCAGCTCAAGGAGTCTAGCGGGGGAAAACGAGCAGTTCTTC
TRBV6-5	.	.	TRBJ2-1	CASSSRGASYNEQFF	TGTGCCAGCAGTTCCCGGGGGGCCTCCTACAATGAGCAGTTCTTC
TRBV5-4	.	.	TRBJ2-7	CASSFPSGGENYEQYF	TGTGCCAGCAGCTTTCCGTCGGGTGGTGAGAACTACGAGCAGTACTTC
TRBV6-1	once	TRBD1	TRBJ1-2	CASSAGTGITNYGYTF	TGTGCCAGCAGTGCCGGGACAGGGATTACTAACTATGGCTACACCTTC
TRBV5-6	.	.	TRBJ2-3	CASSRDTISTDTQYF	TGTGCCAGCAGCAGGGACACTATCTCCACAGATACGCAGTATTTT
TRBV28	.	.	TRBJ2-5	CASSSPGLTQETQYF	TGTGCCAGCAGTTCCCCAGGACTGACCCAAGAGACCCAGTACTTC
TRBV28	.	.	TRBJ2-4	CASTAPGNISDIQYF	TGTGCCAGCACCGCCCCAGGGAACATTTCAGACATTCAGTACTTC
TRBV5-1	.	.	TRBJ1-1	CASSLDLGGTEAFF	TGCGCCAGCAGCTTGGATCTGGGAGGGACTGAAGCTTTCTTT
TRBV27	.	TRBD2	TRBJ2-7	CASRKITSGHSYEQYF	TGTGCCAGCAGGAAAATTACTAGCGGACACTCCTACGAGCAGTACTTC
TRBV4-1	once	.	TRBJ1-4	CASSPRATNEKLFF	TGCGCCAGCAGCCCACGAGCAACTAATGAAAAACTGTTTTTT
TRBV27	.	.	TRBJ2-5	CASSLGGFPETQYF	TGTGCCAGCAGTTTGGGGGGATTTCCGGAGACCCAGTACTTC
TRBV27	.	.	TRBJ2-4	CASRSWGRGIQYF	TGTGCCAGCAGGAGTTGGGGAAGGGGCATTCAGTACTTC
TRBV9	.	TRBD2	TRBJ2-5	CASSVEVRGYQETQYF	TGTGCCAGCAGCGTAGAGGTGCGGGGGTACCAAGAGACCCAGTACTTC
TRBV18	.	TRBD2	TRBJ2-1	CASSPPGLAGGYNEQFF	TGTGCCAGCTCACCTCCGGGACTAGCGGGGGGATACAATGAGCAGTTCTTC
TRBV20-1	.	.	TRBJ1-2	CSANRGGYTF	TGCAGTGCTAACAGAGGGGGCTACACCTTC
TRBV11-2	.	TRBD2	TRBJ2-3	CASSLESGGRTDTQYF	TGTGCCAGCAGCTTAGAGAGCGGGGGCCGCACAGATACGCAGTATTTT
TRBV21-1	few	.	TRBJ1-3	CASGETGYSGNTIYF	TGTGCCAGCGGGGAAACAGGGTACTCTGGAAACACCATATATTTT